A selection of T cell receptor beta chains follows, all from one sample in a study of a mutant IDH1 vaccine in newly diagnosed glioma. These receptors' targets are unknown. Using immunoSEQ multiplex PCR, the repertoire was profiled, and TCRdb retains in-frame clones only, with some absent. The profile shows around 30,000 clones, over 75% of them singletons. The starting material was PBMCs, obtained from a glioma patient whose treatment included an IDH1 peptide vaccine. These receptors were collected from a man aged 40-49 years with glioma. Some clones in this sample may be carry-over from other donors' samples. Each CDR3 is given with its conserved first and last residue. D genes are given only for firm matches. Clone size, where shown, is once, few, many, or a class for clones that have expanded.

once,-,TRBJ1-2,TRBV30,CAWRAPGGGYTF,TGTGCCTGGAGGGCCCCGGGGGGTGGCTACACCTTC
few,-,TRBJ2-3,TRBV2,CASAGQLISTDTQYF,TGTGCCAGCGCGGGACAGCTGATTAGCACAGATACGCAGTATTTT
few,-,TRBJ1-1,TRBV16,CASSRDGNTEAFF,TGTGCCAGCAGCCGGGACGGGAACACTGAAGCTTTCTTT
-,-,TRBJ1-6,TRBV5-1,CASSLSGNSPLHF,TGCGCCAGCAGCTTATCGGGTAATTCACCCCTCCACTTT
-,TRBD2,TRBJ2-5,TRBV6-1,CASSEARGIPQETQYF,TGTGCCAGCAGTGAAGCGCGGGGGATACCTCAAGAGACCCAGTACTTC
-,TRBD1,TRBJ2-5,TRBV19,CASRGQVVLKTQYF,TGTGCCAGTAGGGGACAGGTGGTTTTGAAGACCCAGTACTTC
-,-,TRBJ1-1,TRBV5-5,CASSLDPRQSTEAFF,TGTGCCAGCAGCTTGGATCCGCGTCAGAGCACTGAAGCTTTCTTT
-,TRBD2,TRBJ2-7,TRBV7-6,CASSFAATGTSDYEQYF,TGTGCCAGCAGCTTCGCTGCGACCGGGACTAGTGACTACGAGCAGTACTTC
-,TRBD1,TRBJ1-1,TRBV11-2,CASSLRQGRTEAFF,TGTGCCAGCAGCTTGCGACAGGGGCGGACTGAAGCTTTCTTT
-,-,TRBJ1-2,TRBV19,CASSISMGAGYGYTF,TGTGCCAGTAGTATTTCGATGGGGGCAGGGTATGGCTACACCTTC
-,-,TRBJ2-3,TRBV4-1,CASSTHGPSKRRTDTQYF,TGCGCCAGCAGTACTCACGGCCCCTCGAAGCGGAGGACTGATACGCAGTATTTT